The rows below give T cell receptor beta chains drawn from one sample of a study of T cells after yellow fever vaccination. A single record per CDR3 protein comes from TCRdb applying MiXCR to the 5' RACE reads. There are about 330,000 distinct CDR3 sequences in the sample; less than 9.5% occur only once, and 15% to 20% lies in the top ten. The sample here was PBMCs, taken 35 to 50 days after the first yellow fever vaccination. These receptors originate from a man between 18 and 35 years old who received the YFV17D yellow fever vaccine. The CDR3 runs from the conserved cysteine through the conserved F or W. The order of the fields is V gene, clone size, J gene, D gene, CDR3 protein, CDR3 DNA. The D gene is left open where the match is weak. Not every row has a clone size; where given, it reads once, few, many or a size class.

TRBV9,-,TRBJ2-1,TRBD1,CASSVGQGVYNEQFF,TGTGCCAGCAGCGTAGGCCAGGGGGTCTACAATGAGCAGTTCTTC
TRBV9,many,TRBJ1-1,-,CASSDQGHTEAFF,TGTGCCAGCAGCGATCAGGGTCACACTGAAGCTTTCTTT
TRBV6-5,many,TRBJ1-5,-,CASSSALNQPQHF,TGTGCCAGCAGCTCAGCATTGAATCAGCCCCAGCATTTT
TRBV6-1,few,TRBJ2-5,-,CASVRHETQYF,TGTGCCAGTGTCCGTCACGAGACCCAGTACTTC
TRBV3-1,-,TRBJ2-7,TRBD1,CASSRNPQGDYEQYF,TGTGCCAGCAGCCGAAATCCTCAGGGGGACTACGAGCAGTACTTC
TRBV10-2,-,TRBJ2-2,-,CASAAAGLNTGELFF,TGCGCCAGTGCCGCGGCAGGTCTGAACACCGGGGAGCTGTTTTTT
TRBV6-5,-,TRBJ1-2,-,CASSYRTDTYGYTF,TGTGCCAGCAGTTACCGAACAGATACATATGGCTACACCTTC
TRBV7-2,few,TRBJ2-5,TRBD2,CASSYGELAVQETQYF,TGTGCCAGCAGCTATGGGGAGCTAGCGGTCCAAGAGACCCAGTACTTC
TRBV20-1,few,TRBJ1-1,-,CSARDIPISTEAFF,TGCAGTGCTAGAGATATCCCGATTTCCACTGAAGCTTTCTTT
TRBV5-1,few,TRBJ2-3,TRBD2,CASSLTSGGTQDTQYF,TGCGCCAGCAGCTTAACTAGCGGGGGCACACAAGATACGCAGTATTTT
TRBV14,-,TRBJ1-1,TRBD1,CASSSIYRGTAFF,TGTGCCAGCAGCTCAATTTACAGGGGAACGGCTTTCTTT
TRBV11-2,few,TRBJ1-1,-,CASSLGLGPRGTEAFF,TGTGCCAGCAGCTTAGGGCTGGGACCCCGGGGCACTGAAGCTTTCTTT
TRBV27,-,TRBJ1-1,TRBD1,CASSFGTGGSGTEAFF,TGTGCCAGCAGTTTTGGGACAGGGGGCAGCGGCACTGAAGCTTTCTTT
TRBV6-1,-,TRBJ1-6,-,CASATAAGRSAPLHF,TGTGCCAGCGCTACCGCTGCAGGGAGGAGTGCACCCCTCCACTTT
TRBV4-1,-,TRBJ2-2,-,CASSQVPGKYTGELFF,TGCGCCAGCAGCCAAGTGCCAGGGAAATACACCGGGGAGCTGTTTTTT
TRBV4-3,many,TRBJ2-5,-,CASSERPGLAPLETQYF,TGCGCCAGCAGCGAAAGACCGGGGCTAGCTCCTCTAGAGACCCAGTACTTC
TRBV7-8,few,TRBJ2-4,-,CASSTGRRAKNIQYF,TGTGCCAGCAGCACGGGACGGAGAGCCAAAAACATTCAGTACTTC
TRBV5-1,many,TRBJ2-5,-,CASSLQPGDETQYF,TGCGCCAGCAGCTTACAGCCCGGCGACGAGACCCAGTACTTC
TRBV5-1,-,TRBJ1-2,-,CASSLESYNYGYTF,TGCGCCAGCAGCTTGGAGTCCTATAACTATGGCTACACCTTC
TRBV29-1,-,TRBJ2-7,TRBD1,CSVEDGDSADF,TGCAGCGTTGAAGATGGGGACAGCGCCGACTTC
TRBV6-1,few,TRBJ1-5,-,CASSPDSFNQPQHF,TGTGCCAGCAGCCCGGACAGCTTCAATCAGCCCCAGCATTTT
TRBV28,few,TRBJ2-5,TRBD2,CASSFRLAGTQETQYF,TGTGCCAGCAGTTTTCGGCTAGCGGGGACCCAAGAGACCCAGTACTTC
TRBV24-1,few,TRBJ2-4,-,CATSEAGGSKNIQYF,TGTGCCACCAGTGAAGCAGGGGGGTCCAAAAACATTCAGTACTTC
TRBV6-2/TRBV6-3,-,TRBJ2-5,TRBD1,CASRSTGGRETQYF,TGTGCCAGCAGGTCGACAGGGGGTAGGGAGACCCAGTACTTC
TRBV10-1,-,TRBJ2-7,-,CASSENGNSYEQYF,TGCGCCAGCAGCGAGAACGGCAATTCCTACGAGCAGTACTTC
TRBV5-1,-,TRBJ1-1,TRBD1,CASSPTGWNTEAFF,TGCGCCAGCAGTCCGACAGGGTGGAACACTGAAGCTTTCTTT
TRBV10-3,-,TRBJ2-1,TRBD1,CAISPTHSGQGAGEQFF,TGTGCCATCAGCCCTACCCACTCCGGACAGGGGGCAGGTGAGCAGTTCTTC
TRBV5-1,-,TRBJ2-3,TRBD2,CASALSGLAGSDTQYF,TGCGCCAGCGCCCTATCAGGACTAGCGGGGTCAGATACGCAGTATTTT
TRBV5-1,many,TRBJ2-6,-,CASSLAGPGANVLTF,TGCGCCAGCAGCTTGGCAGGGCCTGGGGCCAACGTCCTGACTTTC
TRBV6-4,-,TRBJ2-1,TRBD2,CASSDSGGVTYNEQFF,TGTGCCAGCAGTGATAGCGGGGGGGTAACCTACAATGAGCAGTTCTTC
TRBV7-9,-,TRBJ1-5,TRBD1,CASSLGRQGYQPQHF,TGTGCCAGCAGCTTAGGCCGACAGGGATACCAGCCCCAGCATTTT
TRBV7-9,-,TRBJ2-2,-,CASSLIGWGTGELFF,TGTGCCAGCAGCTTAATCGGGTGGGGCACCGGGGAGCTGTTTTTT
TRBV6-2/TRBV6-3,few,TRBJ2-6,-,CASSYIFSGANVLTF,TGTGCCAGCAGTTACATCTTCTCTGGGGCCAACGTCCTGACTTTC
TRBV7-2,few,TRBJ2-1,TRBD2,CASSRVGTSSNEQFF,TGTGCCAGCAGCCGGGTGGGGACTAGCTCCAATGAGCAGTTCTTC
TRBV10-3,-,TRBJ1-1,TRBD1,CAIGTTGGTEAFF,TGTGCCATCGGAACGACAGGGGGTACTGAAGCTTTCTTT
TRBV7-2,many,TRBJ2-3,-,CASSAEGRLSTDTQYF,TGTGCCAGCAGCGCCGAGGGTAGACTTAGCACAGATACGCAGTATTTT
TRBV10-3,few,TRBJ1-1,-,CAISENTEAFF,TGTGCCATCAGTGAAAACACTGAAGCTTTCTTT
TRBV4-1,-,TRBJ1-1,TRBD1,CASSQDEAGGNTEAFF,TGCGCCAGCAGCCAAGATGAAGCAGGGGGGAACACTGAAGCTTTCTTT